The clone carrying this T cell receptor beta chain has a single count. The antigen is unknown. The data were obtained in a study of cytomegalovirus exposure and HLA in healthy donors. Across the study: A later analysis reported the 130 or so validation repertoires used the same platform as the approximately 660 first-cohort repertoires. Study-wide results and limits: Investigators reported 150 to 200 TCR beta chains as tied to cytomegalovirus. Diagnosis of cytomegalovirus status made by the classifier reportedly showed high specificity and sensitivity.

The protocol was immunoSEQ multiplex PCR, while the TCRdb copy is restricted to in-frame clones and leaves out a portion. The sample contains 85,000 to 130,000 clones, around 89% of which appear only once. The CDR3 has 13 amino acids. Germline lookup yields CDR1 SEHNR and CDR2 FQNEAQ (reference sequence). Trimming removed 5 bases at V and 0 bases at J, with 5 bases between. This receptor was identified in a young woman in good health and CMV-seropositive. Source material: PBMCs. The chain is built from TRBV7-9 and TRBJ1-3; D uncertain. Here the CDR3 reads CASSHFSGNTIYF. CDR3 coding DNA: TGTGCCAGCAGCCACTTCTCTGGAAACACCATATATTTT.